The 16 T cell receptor beta chains listed next were all sequenced from one sample in a study of blood T cell repertoires in COVID-19. The assay was immunoSEQ multiplex PCR, and TCRdb's table has in-frame clones only and misses some. The data hold about 220,000 clones, with 75% to 85% observed a single time. Sequenced input: peripheral blood. These receptor sequences come from a woman aged 65 to 85 with COVID-19, enrolled during active disease.

This rearrangement joins TRBV5-1 to TRBJ2-7; 9 positions agree with TRBD1. J lost 6 bases, V lost 3 bases, and 10 bases had no gene match. Germline-derived CDR1 and CDR2 are SGHRS and YFSETQ. The CDR3 is made up of 15 amino acids. As DNA, the CDR3 is TGCGCCAGCAGCTACGGGGACAGGGTATCTCCCGAGCAGTACTTC. It encodes CASSYGDRVSPEQYF.

The CDR3 nucleotides are TGTGCCAGCAGCAAAGCCGGGACAGACCTCTACGAGCAGTACTTC. Residues: CASSKAGTDLYEQYF. This rearrangement joins TRBV11-3 to TRBJ2-7; 7 bases agree with TRBD1. CDR1 SGHNT and CDR2 YENEEA come from the germline V gene. The ends lost 5 bases at V and 3 bases at J; junction bases unmatched: 10. The CDR3 sequence is 15 residues long.

The J gene is TRBJ2-2, the V gene TRBV4-1; no firm D call. CDR3 size: 14 residues. Germline-derived CDR1 and CDR2 are MGHRA and YSYEKL. Trimming stripped 1 base from V and 6 bases from J, with 9 bases between. The CDR3 loop reads CASSQVGLPGELFF. The CDR3 region has the DNA TGCGCCAGCAGCCAAGTCGGGTTACCCGGGGAGCTGTTTTTT.

This clone was counted once. The rearrangement joins TRBV7-2 to TRBJ2-7, with 7 nucleotides matching TRBD1. The CDR3 consists of 15 residues. Germline-derived CDR1 and CDR2 are SGHTA and FQGNSA. With 5 bases clipped from V and 1 base from J, the junction kept 8 bases outside the gene matches. The CDR3 spells CASSPDRVGSYEQYF. CDR3 nucleotide sequence: TGTGCCAGCAGCCCCGACAGGGTGGGATCCTACGAGCAGTACTTC.

The rearrangement uses TRBV19 and TRBJ2-7; maybe TRBD2 (6 bases). With 1 base removed from V and 3 bases from J, the gap between germline ends came to 10 bases. Looked up from germline, CDR1 is LNHDA and CDR2 is SQIVND (reference sequence). The CDR3 is 14 amino acids. CDR3 loop: CASSIAPSDYEQYF. Written as DNA, the CDR3 is TGTGCCAGTAGTATAGCTCCTAGCGACTACGAGCAGTACTTC.

The chain is built from TRBV2 and TRBJ1-2, with TRBD1 matching over 9 bases. The CDR3 length is 15 residues. Per germline, CDR1 SNHLY and CDR2 FYNNEI. The V gene end was trimmed by 4 bases and the J gene end by 0 bases; junction bases not matched to a gene: 3. The CDR3 sequence: CASSGGTGSNYGYTF. The CDR3 region has the DNA TGTGCCAGCAGTGGGGGGACAGGGTCTAACTATGGCTACACCTTC.

The rearrangement joins TRBV7-3 to TRBJ1-1, with a weak D call TRBD1 (6 bases). This CDR3 contains 13 residues. Germline V gives CDR1 SGHTA, CDR2 FQGTGA. Trimming cost V 4 bases and J 4 bases, with 10 bases left between them. The CDR3 bases are TGTGCCAGCAGCTCCCAGGGGACCACTGAAGCTTTCTTT. This codes for CASSSQGTTEAFF.

The V and J genes are TRBV7-9 and TRBJ1-2; no firm D call. The germline V gene encodes CDR1 SEHNR and CDR2 FQNEAQ (reference sequence). CDR3 length equals 14 residues. Trimming took off 0 bases at V and 4 bases at J, with 9 bases between the two ends. The DNA of the CDR3 is TGTGCCAGCAGCTTAGCGCAAGGGAGCTATGGCTACACCTTC. This gives the protein CASSLAQGSYGYTF.

In this sample, this clone turned up once. V is TRBV19 and J is TRBJ1-2, with a weak D call TRBD1 (5 bases). In germline, CDR1 is LNHDA, CDR2 SQIVND (reference sequence). Trimming cost V 5 bases and J 2 bases, with 6 bases left between them. The CDR3 is made up of 12 amino acids. The DNA of the CDR3 is TGTGCCAGTAGTCCAGGGAACTATGGCTACACCTTC. Translation: CASSPGNYGYTF.

The chain recombines TRBV7-2 with TRBJ2-3; D unresolved. CDR3 length equals 15 residues. V lost 5 bases and J 5 bases, leaving 17 bases between the germline ends. Germline values: CDR1 SGHTA, CDR2 FQGNSA. The CDR3 bases are TGTGCCAGCAGCCTTCAAGGAAGCGCCGGAGATACGCAGTATTTT. Protein: CASSLQGSAGDTQYF.

V and J are TRBV4-1 and TRBJ2-3; 9 nucleotides align to TRBD2. Germline V gene lookup returns CDR1 MGHRA and CDR2 YSYEKL. The CDR3 is 15 amino acids. V trimming: 4 bases; J trimming: 2 bases; junction bases outside the gene matches: 4. CDR3 DNA: TGCGCCAGCAGCCGAGCGGGGGGCACCACAGATACGCAGTATTTT. Translating it yields CASSRAGGTTDTQYF.

This clone appeared once. V gene TRBV10-3 combines with J gene TRBJ1-2; tentatively, D is TRBD1 (5 bases). V was pared by 6 bases and J by 7 bases, with 21 bases between. Germline values: CDR1 ENHRY, CDR2 SYGVKD. CDR3 size: 15 residues. The CDR3 region has the DNA TGTGCCATCAGGAACTGGGGCCAAAGCGGGGCTGGCTACACCTTC. Encoded protein: CAIRNWGQSGAGYTF.

V usage is TRBV6-5 and J usage is TRBJ1-5; D uncertain. The CDR3 has 13 residues. The V and J ends lost 1 base and 6 bases respectively, with 7 bases between them. Germline V lookup: CDR1 MNHEY, CDR2 SVGAGI. The CDR3 nucleotides read TGTGCCAGCAGTTACTTCGCAGGTCAGCCCCAGCATTTT. Translating it yields CASSYFAGQPQHF.

The chain combines TRBV29-1 with TRBJ2-7; TRBD2 agrees at 8 bases. The CDR3 has 13 residues. CDR1 and CDR2 from the germline V gene are SQVTM and ANQGSEA. V trimming: 3 bases; J trimming: 5 bases; junction bases outside the gene matches: 6. The CDR3 bases are TGCAGCGTTGACGCGGGAGGAACGGACGAGCAGTACTTC. Translation: CSVDAGGTDEQYF.

This clone was detected a few times. The chain carries TRBV7-9 and TRBJ1-2; 7 bases align to TRBD1. The junction had 1 base not matched to a gene; V was cut back by 1 base and J by 8 bases. This CDR3 contains 12 residues. Germline CDR1 reads SEHNR; CDR2 reads FQNEAQ (reference sequence). The CDR3 spells CASSLEQGGYTF. The DNA of the CDR3 is TGTGCCAGCAGCTTAGAACAGGGGGGCTACACCTTC.

The chain is built from TRBV6-6 and TRBJ2-2; D uncertain. V was clipped by 5 bases and J by 0 bases, with 7 bases between them. Looked up from germline, CDR1 is MNHNY and CDR2 is SVGAGI (reference sequence). The CDR3 runs to 14 residues. The CDR3 nucleotides read TGTGCCAGCAGTGTACTAACGAACACCGGGGAGCTGTTTTTT. It is translated as CASSVLTNTGELFF.